Only one count was recorded for the clone carrying this T cell receptor (beta chain). What it binds is not known. The data stem from a study of cytomegalovirus exposure and HLA in healthy donors. Repertoires were generated with immunoSEQ multiplex PCR, while TCRdb's copy carries only in-frame clones and drops some. The repertoire holds 35,000 to 55,000 clones, with 93% as singletons. General study results and limits: Most TCR sequences showed up rarely, but some public TCRs showed up in many donors.

Source material: PBMCs. The source is a woman younger than 35 in good health and CMV-seronegative.

In DNA, the CDR3 is TGTGCCAGCAGCATCAACTCACTAGCGGGTATCAATGAGCAGTTCTTC. Its translation is CASSINSLAGINEQFF. This sequence joins TRBV5-6 and TRBJ2-1, with 9 nucleotides matching TRBD2. Germline V gene sequence: CDR1 SGHDT, CDR2 YYEEEE. Trimming at V came to 4 bases and at J to 6 bases, leaving 11 bases not matched to a gene. The length of the CDR3 is 16 residues.